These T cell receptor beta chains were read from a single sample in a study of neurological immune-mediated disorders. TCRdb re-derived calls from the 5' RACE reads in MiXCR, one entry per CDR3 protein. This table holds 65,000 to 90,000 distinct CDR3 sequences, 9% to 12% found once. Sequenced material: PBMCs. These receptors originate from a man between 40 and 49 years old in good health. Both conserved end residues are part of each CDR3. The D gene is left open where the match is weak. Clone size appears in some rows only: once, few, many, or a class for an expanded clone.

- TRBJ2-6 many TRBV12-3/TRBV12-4 TGTGCCAGCAGCTTATCTTCTGGGGCCAACGTCCTGACTTTC CASSLSSGANVLTF
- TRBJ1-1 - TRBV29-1 TGCAGCGTTGCCCTTCGACAGGCAAACACTGAAGCTTTCTTT CSVALRQANTEAFF
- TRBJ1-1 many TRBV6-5 TGTGCCAGCAGTTACGGGGGGAACACTGAAGCTTTCTTT CASSYGGNTEAFF
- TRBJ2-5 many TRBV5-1 TGCGCCAGCAGCCGACCCGAAAGGGGGGACCAAGAGACCCAGTACTTC CASSRPERGDQETQYF
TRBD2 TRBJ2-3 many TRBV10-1 TGCGCCAGCAGTGAGACACGAGGTTATCAGCGGGGGGTTTCCGCAGATACGCAGTATTTT CASSETRGYQRGVSADTQYF
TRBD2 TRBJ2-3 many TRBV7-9 TGTGCCAGCAGCATGACTAGCGGAACTCTCACAGATACGCAGTATTTT CASSMTSGTLTDTQYF
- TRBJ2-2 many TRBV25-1 TGTGCCAGCGGTAACACCGGGGAGCTGTTTTTT CASGNTGELFF
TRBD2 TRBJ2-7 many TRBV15 TGTGCCACCAGCAGAGGCGTAGGGACTAGCGGGACTGGCTCCTACGAGCAGTACTTC CATSRGVGTSGTGSYEQYF
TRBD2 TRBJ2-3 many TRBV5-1 TGCGCCAGCACGACGGGAGGGGGTCCAGATACGCAGTATTTT CASTTGGGPDTQYF
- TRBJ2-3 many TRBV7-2 TGTGCCAGCAGTCTAAGGCCACCCGCTAGCACAGATACGCAGTATTTT CASSLRPPASTDTQYF
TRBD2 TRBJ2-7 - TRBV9 TGTGCCAGCAGCGTGAGCGGGGGGACTTCCTACGAGCAGTACTTC CASSVSGGTSYEQYF
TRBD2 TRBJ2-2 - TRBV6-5 TGTGCCAGCAGGGCGGTCAGCGGGGAGCTATTTTTT CASRAVSGELFF
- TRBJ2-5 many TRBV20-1 TGCAGTGCTAGAGGGGACTTCCAAGAGACCCAGTACTTC CSARGDFQETQYF
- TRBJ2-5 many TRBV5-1 TGCGCCAGCAGCTTGACTGATATACAAGAGACCCAGTACTTC CASSLTDIQETQYF
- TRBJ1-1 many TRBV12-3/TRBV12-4 TGTGCCAGCAATTACACTGAAGCTTTCTTT CASNYTEAFF
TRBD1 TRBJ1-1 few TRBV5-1 TGCGCCAGCAGCCCGAGACCAGGGGGGGTTTTCACTGAAGCTTTCTTT CASSPRPGGVFTEAFF
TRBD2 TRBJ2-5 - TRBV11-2 TGTGCCAGCAGAAAAAGTGGACTAGCGGAAGAGACCCAGTACTTC CASRKSGLAEETQYF
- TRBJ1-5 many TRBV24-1 TGTGCCACCAGTGATAGGGGATACGGACAGCCCCAGCATTTT CATSDRGYGQPQHF
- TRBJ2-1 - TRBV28 TGTGCCAGCAGCTCCAGGATTAGCGTCTCCTACAATGAGCAGTTCTTC CASSSRISVSYNEQFF
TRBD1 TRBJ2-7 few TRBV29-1 TGCAGCGGTACCGGGACAGGGCTTGAGCAGTACTTC CSGTGTGLEQYF
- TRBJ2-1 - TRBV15 TGTGCCAGCAGGCGGGCGCAATACAATGAGCAGTTCTTC CASRRAQYNEQFF
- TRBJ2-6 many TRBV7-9 TGTGCCAGCAGCTTTGATCAGGGATCTGGGGCCAACGTCCTGACTTTC CASSFDQGSGANVLTF